This T cell receptor (beta chain) derives from a study of glioma-infiltrating T cells after dendritic cell vaccination. Per germline, CDR1 ENHRY and CDR2 SYGVKD. The CDR3 extends over 14 amino acids. Trimming left V 4 bases short and J 0 bases short, with 7 bases between. Time point described: after dendritic cell vaccination, including at tumor progression/relapse. TCRdb's table, derived via immunoSEQ multiplex PCR, lists solely in-frame clones and lacks some. The table has roughly 60,000 clones, around nine tenths seen once. The receptor was isolated from a human donor with glioblastoma. V gene TRBV10-3 combines with J gene TRBJ2-1; weak D call: TRBD1 (6 bases). The starting material was blood, obtained after dendritic cell vaccination. CDR3 nucleotides: TGTGCCATCAGTGTAGGGGGCTCCTACAATGAGCAGTTCTTC. Residues: CAISVGGSYNEQFF.